This T cell receptor beta chain stems from a study of blood T cell repertoires in COVID-19 (dated by TCRdb to the early 2020s). Describing the broader study: The collaborator samples originated in the United States, Italy and Spain and spanned the acute and convalescent phases of COVID-19. The prospective study material was composed of cDNA or gDNA derived from T cells, B-cell-depleted T cells, or PBMCs. Deeply sampled blood TCRbeta repertoires from subjects exposed to, actively infected with, or recovered from COVID-19 were included in the dataset. The repertoires were released in a freely available public database intended as a resource for research on the immune response to SARS-CoV-2. The samples were drawn from two sources: the first 160 participants of the ongoing ImmuneRACE study, and 1,200 or so subjects contributed by 6 global collaborators. The sample metadata nearly always contained a de-identified subject ID, COVID-19 status, age in years and sex. Where available, HLA class I and class II types were obtained from metadata supplied by the sample provider rather than from assay-based typing. Beyond this particular receptor, the publication reports: The quantity of clinical and demographic metadata differed by source and by participant and was supplied without curation.

Enrolling through a virtual design, the prospective study's participants ranged in age from roughly 18 to 100 years and lived across roughly 24 United States geographic areas. Cohort assignment in the prospective study relied on participant-reported clinical history from a screening survey and a study questionnaire. ImmuneRACE Cohort 3 recovered participants were defined by two consecutive negative NP/OP PCR tests, healthcare professional clearance, or symptom resolution. Mobile phlebotomists in the prospective study collected whole blood, serum and a nasopharyngeal or oropharyngeal swab from every participant. Prospective study participants could optionally give additional blood draws and questionnaires over an approximately two-month period. Before DNA extraction, blood samples from the prospective study were shipped at room temperature or frozen. V has 4 bases trimmed and J has 8 bases trimmed; junction bases matching no gene number 5. From the cysteine through the phenylalanine, the CDR3 covers 14 amino acids. The sequence is cut down to CDR3 DNA, 42 bases in frame from base 1. The germline V gene encodes CDR1 LNHDA and CDR2 SQIVND (reference sequence).

Points on this clone: Its binding antigen is unknown. No much larger clone is present one base from it, and per-base qualities are unavailable.

TCRbeta CDR3 regions were amplified from genomic DNA by means of the immunoSEQ Assay, a bias-controlled multiplex PCR. The authors' analysis ran thus. Nucleated cell counts per sample were estimated from amplification of reference gene primers within the assay. To quantify the absolute abundance of each unique TCRbeta CDR3 rearrangement, sequence reads were collapsed and filtered. For each sample, productive Simpson clonality was calculated as the square root of Simpson's diversity index across productive rearrangements. TCRdb took over this immuneACCESS table, retaining in-frame rearrangements with V and J assigned. Such tables are incomplete; in checked studies, under half of the missing clones stem from an unresolved V gene, and the remainder is unexplained. The V and J calls and clone size are taken from that table; D and trimming were inferred from the DNA. For this sample there are around 300,000 clones; 75% to 95% appear just once. The ten largest account for 0.95% to 1.3% of the sample.

The clonotype originates from a woman in her twenties or thirties who had recovered from COVID-19. Recombination joined TRBV19 with TRBJ1-4; 9 junctional bases match TRBD1. Sequencing was carried out using PBMCs or T cells enriched from blood (not recorded which). CDR3 reads: CASSTTGGGEKLFF. The base sequence is TGTGCCAGTAGTACCACAGGGGGCGGAGAAAAACTGTTTTTT.